This T cell receptor beta chain was captured by sequencing in a study of beta chain features in type 1 diabetes. Study conclusions and caveats: Type 1 diabetes patients had TCRB CDR3s that were shorter (moderately but significantly so) in all four CD4+ subsets.

CDR3 length: 14 amino acids. The trim removed 7 bases at V and 0 bases at J, leaving 7 bases unmatched. Germline V gene lookup returns CDR1 SGDLS and CDR2 YYNGEE. A single heparinised draw of around 0.11 L on average was taken per donor. Sorting of CD4+ naive, central memory, regulatory and stem cell-like memory cells was performed via CD45RO/CCR7/CD25/CD127/CD95/CD27. Investigators reverse transcribed all isolated RNA, so they sequenced expressed TCRB transcripts. Assay used: immunoSEQ multiplex PCR; TCRdb lists only in-frame clones, some missing. The data contain a few hundred thousand clones, around a tenth of them singletons. As for this clone: Its antigen is not identified.

The gene calls are TRBV9 and TRBJ2-7, with TRBD1 identical over 7 bases. Sequenced input: central memory CD4+ T cells from blood. This receptor was taken from a man aged 30-40 years with type 1 diabetes. As DNA, the CDR3 is TGTGCCAGCCGTCGACAGGGTCCCTCCTACGAGCAGTACTTC. Translation: CASRRQGPSYEQYF.